This T cell receptor (beta chain) was captured in a study of tumor-infiltrating lymphocytes in primary liver carcinoma. Worth noting for this clonotype: The antigen remains unidentified. Since a much larger clone is just one base distant, this may be a read error. A read error is likely, as this CDR3 ends without the conserved phenylalanine or tryptophan.

Notes on the study in general: Blood trailed tumors significantly in top-250-clone fraction (p = 0.039). Tumor region pairs showed greater overlap than either tumor-adjacent or tumor-blood pairs did.

Germline V gene data show CDR1 as SGHDN and CDR2 as FVKESK. The CDR3 has 16 amino acids. The J segment lost 4 bases and the V segment lost 1 base, leaving 10 bases of the junction unmatched. Germline DNA was also extracted, and blood RNA was taken from unsorted whole blood. The investigators made TCR beta cDNA from roughly 460 ng total RNA, using a constant-region primer. Modified slightly, ARM-PCR produced TCR beta libraries over three nested multiplex PCR rounds. The opening two PCR rounds, 10 cycles each, paired TRBV1-TRBV30 forward primers with a C-beta reverse primer. In TCRdb, the multiplex PCR reads were re-called with MiXCR into one record per CDR3 protein. In the table there are 300,000 to 400,000 distinct CDR3 sequences, less than 65% of which are singletons.

The TCR was taken from a man aged 40-50 years with primary liver carcinoma and hepatitis B virus infection. The sample consisted of peripheral blood. The chain carries TRBV14 and TRBJ2-7; 7 bases are shared with TRBD2. The CDR3 protein is CASSQVSGGPLYEQYL. The CDR3 DNA reads as TGTGCCAGCAGCCAAGTCTCGGGGGGACCCCTATACGAGCAGTACCTC.